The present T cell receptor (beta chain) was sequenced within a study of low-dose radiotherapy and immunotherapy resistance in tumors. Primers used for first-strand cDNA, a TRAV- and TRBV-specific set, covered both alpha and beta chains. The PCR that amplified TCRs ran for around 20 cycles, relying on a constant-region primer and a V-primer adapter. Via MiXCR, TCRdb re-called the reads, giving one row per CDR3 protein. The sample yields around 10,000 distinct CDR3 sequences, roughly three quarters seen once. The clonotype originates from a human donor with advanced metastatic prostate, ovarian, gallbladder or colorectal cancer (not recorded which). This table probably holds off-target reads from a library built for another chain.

CDR3 in amino acids: CASKRQESAYSPLHF. CDR3 coding DNA: TGTGCCAGCAAGAGACAGGAATCGGCGTATTCACCCCTCCACTTT. The chain carries TRBV28 and TRBJ1-6; D is possibly TRBD1 (6 bases). Between the trimmed V and J ends, which lost 7 bases and 8 bases, there was a span of 18 bases. This CDR3 contains 15 residues. Germline V gene data show CDR1 as MDHEN and CDR2 as SYDVKM.